This T cell receptor beta chain was sequenced for a study of post-analysis software for immune sequencing data. Background on the study: Patients had relapsing-remitting, secondary progressive or progressive-relapsing multiple sclerosis; some lacked subtype. Study-wide results and limits: There were several TRBV segments more frequent in patients than controls, and TRBV5-6, TRBV5-1 and TRBV20-1 were among them.

Carried by the TCR beta cDNA libraries were unique molecular identifiers. TCRdb analysed the PCR reads with MiXCR anew, one entry per CDR3 protein. Of about 800,000 distinct CDR3 sequences detected, just under 30% appear once; the ten largest clones hold roughly 0.53%. With regard to this clonotype: Its matching antigen is unknown. The junction shows a germline mismatch at one end, possibly a read error.

This CDR3 region has 12 residues. Germline loops: CDR1 SQVTM, CDR2 ANQGSEA. Specimen: blood. This sequence joins TRBV29-1 and TRBJ2-2; 10 bases are a match to TRBD1. The receptor comes from a girl between 10 and 17 years old with multiple sclerosis. This CDR3 reads CSVGQGTGGLFF. The DNA for the CDR3 is TGCAGCGTGGGACAGGGGACCGGGGGGCTGTTTTTT.